The 32 T cell receptor beta chains given below trace back to one sample, sequenced in a study of cytomegalovirus exposure and HLA in healthy donors. Amplification used 60 Vbeta primers and 13 Jbeta primers. TCRdb's table, derived via immunoSEQ multiplex PCR, lists solely in-frame clones and lacks some. The sample contains over 150,000 clones, 70% to 80% of which appear only once. Sequencing input: PBMCs. The receptors were gathered from a man aged 25 to 40 in good health and CMV-seropositive.

This chain uses TRBV19 with TRBJ1-2, with D possibly TRBD1 on 6 matching bases. The V end lost 9 bases, the J end lost 8 bases, and 22 bases lay between the germline ends. This CDR3 spans 14 amino acids. Germline CDR1 is LNHDA and CDR2 is SQIVND (reference sequence). As DNA, the CDR3 is TGTGCCAGCCAAACCTTCGGGGGGGCGCAAGGCTACACCTTC. Protein sequence: CASQTFGGAQGYTF.

V and J are TRBV4-1 and TRBJ1-5; 7 bases align to TRBD1. V lost 0 bases, J lost 5 bases, and 4 bases stayed unmatched. Germline values: CDR1 MGHRA, CDR2 YSYEKL. The length of the CDR3 is 15 residues. CDR3: CASSQDPGGYQPQHF. Written as DNA, the CDR3 is TGCGCCAGCAGCCAAGATCCAGGGGGATATCAGCCCCAGCATTTT.

V usage is TRBV13 and J usage is TRBJ2-2, with unresolved D. From germline, CDR1 is PRHDT and CDR2 FYEKMQ (reference sequence). V lost 5 bases to trimming and J lost 2 bases, with 12 bases between them. The CDR3 runs 15 residues. CDR3 residues: CASSPFGPNTGELFF. The CDR3 coding sequence is TGTGCCAGCAGCCCGTTTGGGCCAAACACCGGGGAGCTGTTTTTT.

V usage is TRBV28 and J usage is TRBJ2-3, with a tentative D call TRBD2 (6 bases). V dropped 9 bases and J dropped 1 base, with 14 bases sitting between them. The germline gives CDR1 MDHEN, CDR2 SYDVKM. The CDR3 is 14 residues long. The CDR3 loop reads CASYGGLRTDTQYF. The CDR3 bases are TGTGCCAGTTATGGGGGGTTACGCACAGATACGCAGTATTTT.

There are a few counts of this clone. This chain joins TRBV7-6 and TRBJ2-5; D remains unclear. The CDR3 is made up of 14 amino acids. The V gene's germline CDR1 is SGHVS and CDR2 FNYEAQ. The V gene lost 4 bases and the J gene lost 3 bases, with 12 bases spanning the gap. CDR3 region: CASSSRFRKETQYF. CDR3 bases: TGTGCCAGCAGCTCCCGATTTAGAAAAGAGACCCAGTACTTC.

V gene TRBV9 combines with J gene TRBJ1-6, with TRBD1 as a possible D gene (6 bases). CDR1 and CDR2 from the germline V gene are SGDLS and YYNGEE. V was shortened by 4 bases and J by 7 bases, with 18 bases between the two germline ends. This CDR3 spans 16 amino acids. CDR3 amino acids: CASSPRSTGVNSPLHF. CDR3 nucleotide sequence: TGTGCCAGCAGCCCGCGATCGACAGGAGTCAATTCACCCCTCCACTTT.

CDR3 amino acids: CASSEAAGGYGYTF. CDR3 in DNA: TGTGCCAGCAGTGAAGCAGCAGGGGGCTATGGCTACACCTTC. The chain employs TRBV6-1 and TRBJ1-2, with TRBD1 matching 7 bases. The CDR3 consists of 14 residues. Trimming took 0 bases from V and 4 from J; bases not matched to a gene: 2. Germline CDR1 and CDR2: MNHNS and SASEGT.

The V call is TRBV6-6, the J call TRBJ1-5; tentative D call: TRBD1 (6 bases). CDR1 is MNHNY and CDR2 is SVGAGI in the germline V gene (reference sequence). V was trimmed by 6 bases and J by 1 base, leaving 16 bases between them. This CDR3 region has 16 residues. CDR3 in amino acids: CASSRGSEGSNQPQHF. The DNA of the CDR3 is TGTGCCAGCAGCAGGGGCAGCGAGGGAAGCAATCAGCCCCAGCATTTT.

V usage is TRBV12-5 and J usage is TRBJ2-7; 7 bases map to TRBD1. The ends lost 7 bases at V and 4 bases at J; junction bases unmatched: 10. In germline, CDR1 is LGHNT, CDR2 FRNRAP. The CDR3 spans 14 residues. The CDR3 DNA reads TGTGCTAGTGCCCACTCAGACAGGGCTTACGAGCAGTACTTC. Translated: CASAHSDRAYEQYF.

This sequence joins TRBV5-1 and TRBJ2-7, with 12 bases matching TRBD2. V was clipped by 0 bases and J by 3 bases; unmatched bases: 10. The CDR3 runs to 18 residues. CDR1 SGHRS and CDR2 YFSETQ come from the germline V gene. CDR3 amino acids: CASSLGLAGGPGSYEQYF. The CDR3 nucleotides are TGCGCCAGCAGCTTGGGGCTAGCGGGGGGGCCGGGTAGCTACGAGCAGTACTTC.

The sample holds one count of this clone. The chain combines TRBV4-2 with TRBJ2-5; 9 bases agree with TRBD2. This CDR3 contains 12 residues. Germline loops: CDR1 LGHNA, CDR2 YNFKEQ. Trimming cost V 5 bases and J 5 bases; bases outside gene matches: 0. The DNA for the CDR3 is TGTGCCAGCAGCGCGGGGGGGGAGACCCAGTACTTC. Protein product: CASSAGGETQYF.

The chain joins TRBV6-5 to TRBJ1-5; D gene uncertain. Deletions cut 0 bases from V and 3 bases from J, with 9 bases between. The CDR3 totals 15 residues. Germline-derived CDR1 and CDR2 are MNHEY and SVGAGI. CDR3 protein: CASSYSGVFNQPQHF. DNA of the CDR3: TGTGCCAGCAGTTACTCCGGGGTCTTCAATCAGCCCCAGCATTTT.

This sequence joins TRBV5-1 and TRBJ2-7; possible D gene TRBD1, 6 bases. The CDR3 contains 15 residues. The germline V and J ends were trimmed by 0 bases and 4 bases, with 14 bases remaining between them. CDR1 is SGHRS, CDR2 YFSETQ, per germline. The CDR3 is CASSLATGAPYEQYF. CDR3 nucleotides: TGCGCCAGCAGCTTGGCGACAGGTGCCCCATACGAGCAGTACTTC. Filled out from reference TRBV5-1 and TRBJ2-7, the complete variable domain reads KAGVTQTPRYLIKTRGQQVTLSCSPISGHRSVSWYQQTPGQGLQFLFEYFSETQRNKGNFPGRFSGRQFSNSRSEMNVSTLELGDSALYLCASSLATGAPYEQYFGPGTRLTVT.

The chain has TRBV6-1 and TRBJ2-5; tentatively, D is TRBD2 (7 bases). The CDR3 extends over 14 amino acids. Trimming shortened V by 7 bases and J by 6 bases, and 18 bases separated the two germline ends. The germline V gene encodes CDR1 MNHNS and CDR2 SASEGT. CDR3 in DNA: TGTGCCAGCAATCGGGGGGCCCCTTTGAAGACCCAGTACTTC. Translation gives CASNRGAPLKTQYF.

The chain links TRBV2 to TRBJ1-6, with TRBD1 as a possible D gene (5 bases). Trimming stripped 8 bases from V and 8 bases from J, with 10 bases between. The CDR3 runs to 12 residues. Per germline, CDR1 SNHLY and CDR2 FYNNEI. This chain's CDR3 is CASGGEYSPLHF. In DNA, the CDR3 is TGTGCCAGCGGGGGGGAGTATTCACCCCTCCACTTT.

This chain connects TRBV7-2 to TRBJ1-1; D uncertain. CDR1 is SGHTA, CDR2 FQGNSA, per germline. The CDR3 loop spans 15 amino acids. The V end was cut by 5 bases, the J end by 4 bases, with 17 bases between. CDR3 sequence: CASSAPGGLGTEAFF. The CDR3 nucleotides are TGTGCCAGCAGCGCCCCGGGCGGGCTCGGCACTGAAGCTTTCTTT.

This chain connects TRBV9 to TRBJ2-7; D is possibly TRBD2 (6 bases). This CDR3 has 15 residues. Between the trimmed V and J ends, which lost 4 bases and 2 bases, there was a span of 16 bases. Per germline, CDR1 SGDLS and CDR2 YYNGEE. Written as DNA, the CDR3 is TGTGCCAGCAGCCCTTGGGGTAGCGGTACCTACGAGCAGTACTTC. Translated, it gives CASSPWGSGTYEQYF.

This chain uses TRBV29-1 with TRBJ1-1; D call uncertain. V lost 6 bases to trimming and J lost 0 bases, with 11 bases between them. CDR1 and CDR2 from the germline V gene are SQVTM and ANQGSEA. The CDR3 contains 13 residues. CDR3 sequence: CSVSTRMNTEAFF. The CDR3 nucleotides read TGCAGCGTATCGACACGCATGAACACTGAAGCTTTCTTT.

This clone was picked up one time. The chain carries TRBV15 and TRBJ1-5; D call uncertain. The V gene's germline CDR1 is LNHNV and CDR2 YYDKDF (reference sequence). The CDR3 totals 15 residues. V shed 2 bases and J shed 0 bases, with 8 bases lying between them. In DNA form, the CDR3 reads TGTGCCACCAGCAGACCGGGGAGTAGCAATCAGCCCCAGCATTTT. This translates into CATSRPGSSNQPQHF.

This clone has a handful of counts. The chain couples TRBV6-1 to TRBJ1-6; D remains ambiguous. Germline V gene sequence: CDR1 MNHNS, CDR2 SASEGT. V dropped 2 bases and J dropped 4 bases, with 12 bases sitting between them. This CDR3 has 16 residues. CDR3 amino acids: CASSELGATYNSPLHF. CDR3 sequence (DNA): TGTGCCAGCAGTGAATTAGGAGCGACTTATAATTCACCCCTCCACTTT.

The chain uses TRBV29-1 and TRBJ1-4, with D possibly being TRBD1 (5 bases). This CDR3 has 15 amino acids. V was cut by 3 bases and J by 5 bases, with 16 bases left in between. CDR1 SQVTM and CDR2 ANQGSEA come from the germline V gene. The CDR3 region is CSVDEAGRGNEKLFF. The CDR3 DNA reads as TGCAGCGTTGACGAAGCAGGTCGGGGGAATGAAAAACTGTTTTTT. The complete variable domain, with remaining parts taken from reference TRBV29-1 and TRBJ1-4, reads SAVISQKPSRDICQRGTSLTIQCQVDSQVTMMFWYRQQPGQSLTLIATANQGSEATYESGFVIDKFPISRPNLTFSTLTVSNMSPEDSSIYLCSVDEAGRGNEKLFFGSGTQLSVL.

This clone was detected a few times. The J gene is TRBJ1-1, the V gene TRBV29-1; D might be TRBD1 (6 bases). The CDR3 runs to 10 residues. The germline V gene encodes CDR1 SQVTM and CDR2 ANQGSEA. V lost 5 bases to trimming and J lost 5 bases, with 6 bases between them. The DNA of the CDR3 is TGCAGCGTTAGGGGGACTGAAGCTTTCTTT. This encodes CSVRGTEAFF.

This clone turned up a few times. The chain recombines TRBV5-1 with TRBJ2-5; possible D gene TRBD1, 5 bases. The CDR3 extends over 14 amino acids. Deletions cut 0 bases from V and 4 bases from J, with 10 bases between. Germline V gene lookup returns CDR1 SGHRS and CDR2 YFSETQ. CDR3 sequence: CASSLAARGETQYF. CDR3 nucleotide sequence: TGCGCCAGCAGCTTGGCCGCTAGGGGAGAGACCCAGTACTTC.

The genes are TRBV10-2 and TRBJ1-6; D perhaps matches TRBD1 (5 bases). V gave up 2 bases and J gave up 5 bases, with 7 bases separating them. Germline lookup yields CDR1 WSHSY and CDR2 SAAADI. CDR3 length: 14 residues. The CDR3: CASSEDRNNSPLHF. Written as DNA, the CDR3 is TGCGCCAGCAGTGAGGACAGAAATAATTCACCCCTCCACTTT.

V is TRBV6-1 and J is TRBJ2-1; TRBD2 matches at 15 bases. The trim removed 3 bases at V and 8 bases at J, leaving 8 bases unmatched. CDR1 and CDR2 (germline): MNHNS, SASEGT. The CDR3 covers 17 residues. CDR3 protein: CASSEGRTSGGAYEQFF. CDR3 in DNA: TGTGCCAGCAGTGAGGGGAGGACTAGCGGGGGGGCATATGAGCAGTTCTTC.

The chain couples TRBV5-4 to TRBJ2-7; TRBD1 matches at 7 bases. CDR3 length equals 13 residues. CDR1 and CDR2 from the germline V gene are SGHNT and YYREEE (reference sequence). V shed 0 bases, J shed 6 bases, and the junction held 3 bases outside the gene matches. The CDR3 here is CASSLGQGGEQYF. The CDR3, as DNA: TGTGCCAGCAGCTTGGGACAGGGCGGCGAGCAGTACTTC. Complete variable domain (other parts from reference TRBV5-4 and TRBJ2-7): ETGVTQSPTHLIKTRGQQVTLRCSSQSGHNTVSWYQQALGQGPQFIFQYYREEENGRGNFPPRFSGLQFPNYSSELNVNALELDDSALYLCASSLGQGGEQYFGPGTRLTVT.

V is TRBV6-1 and J is TRBJ2-1; D might be TRBD2 (6 bases). Germline V gives CDR1 MNHNS, CDR2 SASEGT. V gave up 3 bases and J gave up 3 bases, with 12 bases separating them. This CDR3 has 15 residues. Here the CDR3 reads CASSEVAGGYNEQFF. The DNA of the CDR3 is TGTGCCAGCAGTGAGGTAGCCGGGGGCTACAATGAGCAGTTCTTC.

The rearrangement links TRBV5-1 to TRBJ2-3; TRBD1 matches at 7 bases. This CDR3 spans 14 amino acids. CDR1 and CDR2 from the germline V gene are SGHRS and YFSETQ. J was trimmed by 1 base and V by 5 bases; bases with no gene match: 4. The CDR3 here is CASRPGQRTDTQYF. CDR3 coding DNA: TGCGCCAGCAGACCGGGACAGCGCACAGATACGCAGTATTTT.

The rearrangement joins TRBV27 to TRBJ1-1; D not resolved. The CDR3 is 16 residues long. Trimming removed 3 bases from V and 3 bases from J, with 17 bases in between. The V gene's germline CDR1 is MNHEY and CDR2 SMNVEV (reference sequence). The chain's CDR3 is CASSFSFPVGDTEAFF. The DNA for the CDR3 is TGTGCCAGCAGTTTTTCTTTCCCCGTGGGCGACACTGAAGCTTTCTTT.

The J gene is TRBJ1-5, the V gene TRBV2; TRBD1 matches 7 bases. The germline CDR1 and CDR2 sequences are SNHLY and FYNNEI. V shed 6 bases, J shed 3 bases, and the junction held 5 bases outside the gene matches. This CDR3 region has 14 residues. CDR3 DNA sequence: TGTGCCAGCAGCGGAGGGGGCCTCAATCAGCCCCAGCATTTT. This translates into CASSGGGLNQPQHF.

The rearrangement uses TRBV7-9 and TRBJ1-1; the D gene is possibly TRBD1 (6 bases). CDR1 and CDR2 from the germline V gene are SEHNR and FQNEAQ (reference sequence). The CDR3 spans 14 residues. V was trimmed by 6 bases and J by 1 base, leaving 12 bases between them. For the CDR3, the DNA is TGTGCCAGCAGACTACCAGGGGAGAACACTGAAGCTTTCTTT. Translation: CASRLPGENTEAFF.

This rearrangement joins TRBV4-1 to TRBJ1-4; 10 positions agree with TRBD1. Germline V CDR1 and CDR2: MGHRA, YSYEKL. The CDR3 has 14 residues. V lost 3 bases to trimming and J lost 7 bases; unmatched junction nucleotides: 2. Written as DNA, the CDR3 is TGCGCCAGCAGCCAGGGACAGGGGAGTGAAAAACTGTTTTTT. Amino acid sequence: CASSQGQGSEKLFF.